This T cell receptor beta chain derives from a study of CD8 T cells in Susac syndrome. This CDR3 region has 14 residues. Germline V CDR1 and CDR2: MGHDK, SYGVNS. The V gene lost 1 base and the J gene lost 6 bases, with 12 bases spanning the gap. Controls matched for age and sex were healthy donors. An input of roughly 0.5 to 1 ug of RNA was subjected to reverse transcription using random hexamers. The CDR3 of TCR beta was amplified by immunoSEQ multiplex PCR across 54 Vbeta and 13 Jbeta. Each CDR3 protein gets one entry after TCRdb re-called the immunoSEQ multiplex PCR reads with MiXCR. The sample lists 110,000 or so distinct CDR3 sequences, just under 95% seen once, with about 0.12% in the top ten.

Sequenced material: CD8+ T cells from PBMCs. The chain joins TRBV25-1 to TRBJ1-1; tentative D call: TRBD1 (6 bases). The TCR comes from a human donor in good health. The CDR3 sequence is CASSESRGSSEAFF. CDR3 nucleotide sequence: TGTGCCAGCAGTGAATCCAGGGGTTCATCTGAAGCTTTCTTT.